This TCR beta chain was obtained from a study of OX40 agonist ivuxolimab in advanced cancers. Findings and caveats of the study: Some nonresponders likewise displayed low normalized T-cell clonal expansion. Blood T cells, both CD4+ and CD8+, expanded clonally by week 6 at 0.1 to 3.0 mg/kg.

With regard to this clone: As yet, its antigen is unknown.

In germline, CDR1 is SGHTA, CDR2 FQGNSA. The CDR3 sequence is 17 residues long. The V end was cut by 1 base, the J end by 0 bases, with 13 bases between. TCRdb's copy holds only in-frame clones and misses some; the assay was immunoSEQ multiplex PCR. The data show 70,000 to 95,000 clones, around 86% seen once. The chain recombines TRBV7-2 with TRBJ1-3, with D hard to call. The sequencing here drew on CD4+ or CD8+ T cells sorted from blood, taken in a trial of the OX40 agonist ivuxolimab. This clonotype originated in an adult with an advanced solid tumor such as melanoma, head and neck, liver or kidney cancer. CDR3 nucleotides: TGTGCCAGCAGCTTAGTCGGCATCCCGAGCTCTGGAAACACCATATATTTT. This codes for CASSLVGIPSSGNTIYF.